Each of the 28 T cell receptor beta chains below was sequenced from the same sample in a study of T cell responses to AZD1222 COVID-19 vaccine. TCRdb keeps only in-frame clones here, not all; method: immunoSEQ multiplex PCR. Of over 150,000 clones listed, about 89% are singletons. Source: peripheral blood, taken 28 days after the second AZD1222 dose. Source of these receptors: an adult who received the AZD1222 COVID-19 vaccine.

The chain combines TRBV21-1 with TRBJ2-7; TRBD1, as called in the table, went unchecked against the DNA. TRBV21-1 is labeled a pseudogene. CDR3 length: 14 residues. The CDR3 DNA sequence: TGTGCCAGCAGCACCTTAGGGGGCTCCTACGAGCAGTACTTC. Translated: CASSTLGGSYEQYF.

The V gene is TRBV9, the J gene TRBJ1-5; D is undetermined. Germline CDR1 reads SGDLS; CDR2 reads YYNGEE. This CDR3 is built from 15 residues. Trimming took 0 bases from V and 4 from J, leaving 11 bases between them. The DNA of the CDR3 is TGTGCCAGCAGCGTAGATGTGAGTGCAAATCAGCCCCAGCATTTT. As protein: CASSVDVSANQPQHF. Combining the CDR3 with reference TRBV9 and TRBJ1-5 gives the whole variable domain DSGVTQTPKHLITATGQRVTLRCSPRSGDLSVYWYQQSLDQGLQFLIQYYNGEERAKGNILERFSAQQFPDLHSELNLSSLELGDSALYFCASSVDVSANQPQHFGDGTRLSIL.

The chain is built from TRBV5-1 and TRBJ2-7; 10 bases align to TRBD1. The CDR3 consists of 15 residues. With 4 bases clipped from V and 4 bases from J, the junction kept 8 bases outside the gene matches. In germline, CDR1 is SGHRS, CDR2 YFSETQ. Written as DNA, the CDR3 is TGCGCCAGCAGCCTTGGGACAGGGGTTGCGTACGAGCAGTACTTC. Amino acids: CASSLGTGVAYEQYF. Together with reference TRBV5-1 and TRBJ2-7, the CDR3 gives the full variable domain: KAGVTQTPRYLIKTRGQQVTLSCSPISGHRSVSWYQQTPGQGLQFLFEYFSETQRNKGNFPGRFSGRQFSNSRSEMNVSTLELGDSALYLCASSLGTGVAYEQYFGPGTRLTVT.

The CDR3 here is CASQPWAGELFF. Written as DNA, the CDR3 is TGTGCCAGCCAGCCTTGGGCCGGGGAGCTGTTTTTT. The gene calls are TRBV12-3 or TRBV12-4 and TRBJ2-2, with unresolved D. This CDR3 is built from 12 residues. V gave up 8 bases and J gave up 6 bases, with 10 bases separating them.

V usage is TRBV29-1 and J usage is TRBJ1-1, with TRBD1 as a possible D gene (5 bases). CDR3 size: 14 residues. Trimming shortened V by 1 base and J by 6 bases, and 15 bases separated the two germline ends. CDR1 is SQVTM and CDR2 is ANQGSEA in the germline V gene. The CDR3 nucleotides read TGCAGCGTTGAAGGGGGCACAGTCAGGGCTGAAGCTTTCTTT. This encodes CSVEGGTVRAEAFF.

This sequence joins TRBV9 and TRBJ1-1; D is undetermined. The germline V gene encodes CDR1 SGDLS and CDR2 YYNGEE. CDR3 length: 16 residues. V lost 1 base and J lost 0, with 13 bases in between. The CDR3 region is CASSVIGQPMNTEAFF. For the CDR3, the DNA is TGTGCCAGCAGCGTAATCGGGCAGCCCATGAACACTGAAGCTTTCTTT.

V and J are TRBV27 and TRBJ1-3; a possible D gene is TRBD1 (6 bases). V was shortened by 6 bases and J by 0 bases, with 6 bases between the two germline ends. The CDR3 is 13 amino acids. CDR1 and CDR2 from the germline V gene are MNHEY and SMNVEV (reference sequence). This CDR3 reads CASRDSSGNTIYF. The CDR3 DNA follows: TGTGCCAGCAGGGACAGCTCTGGAAACACCATATATTTT.

This sequence joins TRBV11-3 and TRBJ2-7; D is unclear. The ends were cut back, 3 bases at V and 1 base at J, with 13 bases in the middle. This CDR3 comprises 15 residues. The V gene's germline CDR1 is SGHNT and CDR2 YENEEA. The CDR3 coding sequence is TGTGCCAGCAGCTTCGTCACACAGCCATCCTACGAGCAGTACTTC. It codes for CASSFVTQPSYEQYF.

The CDR3 bases are TGTGCCAGCACCACAAACTGGGCAGATACGCAGTATTTT. This codes for CASTTNWADTQYF. The chain links TRBV7-2 to TRBJ2-3; D is ambiguous. The germline V and J ends were trimmed by 7 bases and 4 bases, with 12 bases remaining between them. The CDR3 totals 13 residues. The V gene's germline CDR1 is SGHTA and CDR2 FQGNSA.

V gene TRBV19 combines with J gene TRBJ1-1, with 7 bases aligning to TRBD1. The ends lost 2 bases at V and 0 bases at J; junction bases unmatched: 18. Germline CDR1 reads LNHDA; CDR2 reads SQIVND (reference sequence). CDR3 length: 20 residues. The CDR3 region has the DNA TGTGCCAGTAGTATAAGAAGAGGGCTATTTAAAGGGGGCATGAACACTGAAGCTTTCTTT. Residues: CASSIRRGLFKGGMNTEAFF.

This clone was detected only a few times. V and J are TRBV5-1 and TRBJ1-1; TRBD1 is a possible D gene (6 bases). Per the germline V gene, CDR1 is SGHRS and CDR2 is YFSETQ. The CDR3 is 15 residues long. Between the trimmed V and J ends, which lost 0 bases and 5 bases, there was a span of 14 bases. CDR3 in DNA: TGCGCCAGCAGCTTGGTGGGGGCGCTTGGGACTGAAGCTTTCTTT. Its protein product is CASSLVGALGTEAFF. The full variable domain, in which reference TRBV5-1 and TRBJ1-1 provide the parts outside the CDR3, is KAGVTQTPRYLIKTRGQQVTLSCSPISGHRSVSWYQQTPGQGLQFLFEYFSETQRNKGNFPGRFSGRQFSNSRSEMNVSTLELGDSALYLCASSLVGALGTEAFFGQGTRLTVV.

This clone was observed a few times. Other nucleotide sequences in the sample specify the same CDR3. The chain carries TRBV28 and TRBJ2-7, with D perhaps matching TRBD1 or TRBD2 (5 bases each). This CDR3 region has 14 residues. V dropped 2 bases and J dropped 2 bases, with 10 bases sitting between them. CDR1 and CDR2 from the germline V gene are MDHEN and SYDVKM. This CDR3 reads CASSLGGATYEQYF. The CDR3 coding sequence is TGTGCCAGCAGTTTAGGGGGAGCAACCTACGAGCAGTACTTC. Full variable domain (missing parts from reference TRBV28 and TRBJ2-7): DVKVTQSSRYLVKRTGEKVFLECVQDMDHENMFWYRQDPGLGLRLIYFSYDVKMKEKGDIPEGYSVSREKKERFSLILESASTNQTSMYLCASSLGGATYEQYFGPGTRLTVT.

The chain uses TRBV18 and TRBJ2-5, with D perhaps TRBD1 or TRBD2 (5 bases each). The germline V gene has CDR1 KGHSH and CDR2 LQKENI. The CDR3 spans 14 residues. V dropped 3 bases and J dropped 5 bases, with 13 bases sitting between them. The CDR3 reads CASSPLGTEETQYF. The CDR3, as DNA: TGTGCCAGCTCACCTCTCGGGACGGAGGAGACCCAGTACTTC.

V gene TRBV12-5 combines with J gene TRBJ1-2, with D possibly being TRBD1 (5 bases). The germline V and J ends were trimmed by 5 bases and 6 bases, with 10 bases remaining between them. Germline CDR1 reads LGHNT; CDR2 reads FRNRAP. The CDR3 extends over 12 amino acids. The CDR3 sequence is CASGPLGDGYTF. The CDR3 DNA is TGTGCTAGTGGTCCCCTAGGGGATGGCTACACCTTC. Drawing the rest from reference TRBV12-5 and TRBJ1-2, the complete variable domain is DARVTQTPRHKVTEMGQEVTMRCQPILGHNTVFWYRQTMMQGLELLAYFRNRAPLDDSGMPKDRFSAEMPDATLATLKIQPSEPRDSAVYFCASGPLGDGYTFGSGTRLTVV.

The gene calls are TRBV2 and TRBJ2-3; 10 bases fit TRBD1. Germline trimming cut 7 bases from V and 0 bases from J; bases unmatched to any gene: 7. This CDR3 is built from 16 residues. The germline V gene encodes CDR1 SNHLY and CDR2 FYNNEI. CDR3 coding DNA: TGTGCCAGCATGGGGGACAGGGGCCTTAGCACAGATACGCAGTATTTT. Translation: CASMGDRGLSTDTQYF.

There are a few counts of this clone. The rearrangement uses TRBV6-1 and TRBJ2-1; 9 bases are a match to TRBD2. Germline-derived CDR1 and CDR2 are MNHNS and SASEGT. The V and J ends lost 1 base and 10 bases, in that order; junction bases with no gene match: 8. The CDR3 runs 15 residues. The CDR3 DNA sequence: TGTGCCAGCAGTGAAGAGGGTAGCGGGAGTTGGGAGCAGTTCTTC. Translated, it gives CASSEEGSGSWEQFF.

The rearrangement joins TRBV10-3 to TRBJ1-2; D is unclear. CDR3 length: 12 amino acids. V was pared by 3 bases and J by 10 bases, with 12 bases between. The germline V gene encodes CDR1 ENHRY and CDR2 SYGVKD. The CDR3 loop is CAISDTPGLYTF. CDR3 DNA sequence: TGTGCCATCAGTGATACCCCAGGCCTCTACACCTTC.

This clone was picked up one time. The gene calls are TRBV30 and TRBJ1-3; possibly TRBD1 for D (5 bases). V was cut by 5 bases and J by 2 bases, with 10 bases left in between. CDR1 is GTSNPN and CDR2 is SVGIG in the germline V gene (reference sequence). The CDR3 covers 13 residues. The CDR3 DNA reads as TGTGCCTGGTGGGGGGGGGCTGGAAACACCATATATTTT. Its protein product is CAWWGGAGNTIYF.

This sequence joins TRBV25-1 and TRBJ1-1; D possibly corresponds to TRBD1 (6 bases). V lost 5 bases, J lost 1 base, and 8 bases lay in between. The CDR3 spans 13 residues. Germline CDR1 is MGHDK and CDR2 is SYGVNS. In DNA form, the CDR3 reads TGTGCCAGCAGTAAGGGGGGGAACACTGAAGCTTTCTTT. This gives the protein CASSKGGNTEAFF.

This clone was picked up one time. The chain combines TRBV7-3 with TRBJ2-3; TRBD2 matches 9 bases. V lost 3 bases to trimming and J lost 0 bases; unmatched junction nucleotides: 4. CDR3 size: 16 residues. The V gene's germline CDR1 is SGHTA and CDR2 FQGTGA. CDR3 loop: CASSLGTSRSTDTQYF. CDR3 nucleotide sequence: TGTGCCAGCAGCTTGGGGACTAGCCGTAGCACAGATACGCAGTATTTT.

The chain couples TRBV9 to TRBJ2-6, with a tentative D call TRBD1 (6 bases). CDR3 length: 17 amino acids. Germline CDR1 reads SGDLS; CDR2 reads YYNGEE. Trimming left V 4 bases short and J 2 bases short, with 16 bases between. CDR3 region: CASSLETGRTGANVLTF. The CDR3 nucleotides read TGTGCCAGCAGCCTCGAGACAGGAAGAACTGGGGCCAACGTCCTGACTTTC.

This clone has more than one count but fewer than ten. The gene calls are TRBV6-2 or TRBV6-3 and TRBJ2-7; the D gene is possibly TRBD1 (5 bases). V was clipped by 4 bases and J by 5 bases, with 12 bases between them. The length of the CDR3 is 13 residues. CDR1 is MNHEY, CDR2 SVGEGT, per germline. DNA of the CDR3: TGTGCCAGCAGTTCGGCAGGGCCCCACGAGCAGTACTTC. Encoded protein: CASSSAGPHEQYF.

The chain couples TRBV30 to TRBJ1-2; D ambiguous. V lost 2 bases and J 2 bases, leaving 6 bases between the germline ends. Per germline, CDR1 GTSNPN and CDR2 SVGIG (reference sequence). This CDR3 has 12 amino acids. The CDR3 protein is CAWSIQNYGYTF. DNA of the CDR3: TGTGCCTGGAGTATACAGAACTATGGCTACACCTTC.

There are a few counts of this clone. V and J are TRBV11-2 and TRBJ2-1; 9 bases match TRBD2. The CDR3 contains 16 residues. The V gene end was trimmed by 3 bases and the J gene end by 9 bases; junction bases not matched to a gene: 12. Germline lookup yields CDR1 SGHAT and CDR2 FQNNGV. CDR3 amino acids: CASSFLTVQLAGEQFF. The CDR3 bases are TGTGCCAGCAGCTTCCTAACAGTACAACTAGCGGGTGAGCAGTTCTTC.

The rearrangement joins TRBV12-5 to TRBJ2-1; D may be TRBD1 or TRBD2 (5 bases each). The CDR3 sequence is 16 residues long. Trimming removed 2 bases at V and 0 bases at J, with 11 bases between. In germline, CDR1 is LGHNT, CDR2 FRNRAP. Here the CDR3 reads CASGLWSGTSYNEQFF. CDR3 nucleotide sequence: TGTGCTAGTGGTTTGTGGTCTGGGACCTCCTACAATGAGCAGTTCTTC.

This chain uses TRBV11-3 with TRBJ2-6; TRBD1 matches at 10 bases. The trim removed 5 bases at V and 2 bases at J, leaving 9 bases unmatched. The CDR3 extends over 18 amino acids. In germline, CDR1 is SGHNT, CDR2 YENEEA. As DNA, the CDR3 is TGTGCCAGCAGCCGCCGGGACAGGGGAGGTGCTGGGGCCAACGTCCTGACTTTC. Translating gives CASSRRDRGGAGANVLTF.

The chain links TRBV9 to TRBJ2-5; 10 bases align to TRBD2. After removal of 0 bases from V and 2 bases from J, the junction contained 1 base not matched to a gene. The CDR3 loop spans 15 amino acids. From germline, CDR1 is SGDLS and CDR2 YYNGEE. The CDR3, as DNA: TGTGCCAGCAGCGTAGCTAGCGGGAGTCAAGAGACCCAGTACTTC. This sequence encodes CASSVASGSQETQYF. Looking up the rest from reference TRBV9 and TRBJ2-5 gives the full variable domain: DSGVTQTPKHLITATGQRVTLRCSPRSGDLSVYWYQQSLDQGLQFLIQYYNGEERAKGNILERFSAQQFPDLHSELNLSSLELGDSALYFCASSVASGSQETQYFGPGTRLLVL.

The sample holds one count of this clone. The J gene is TRBJ2-1, the V gene TRBV11-3, with 12 bases aligning to TRBD2. The CDR3 is 16 amino acids. CDR1 and CDR2 (germline): SGHNT, YENEEA. The junction had 10 bases not matched to a gene; V was cut back by 5 bases and J by 8 bases. For the CDR3, the DNA is TGTGCCAGCAGCCGATCTAGCGGGAGGGCCCTCGATGAGCAGTTCTTC. It yields the protein CASSRSSGRALDEQFF.